Included here is one T cell receptor beta chain sequence, with context. Its cognate antigen is unknown. PCR employed 60 Vbeta and 13 Jbeta primers. The protocol was immunoSEQ multiplex PCR, while the TCRdb copy is restricted to in-frame clones and leaves out a portion. Of under 85,000 clones listed, approximately 74% are singletons. These data are taken from a study of cytomegalovirus exposure and HLA in healthy donors. Notes on the study in general: V segments that were indistinguishable, TRBV6-2 and TRBV6-3 among them, were omitted from analysis.

Germline loops: CDR1 SNHLY, CDR2 FYNNEI. V dropped 2 bases and J dropped 3 bases, with 17 bases sitting between them. The CDR3 has 16 amino acids. The sequence came from a woman aged 30 to 39 in good health and CMV-seropositive. The gene calls are TRBV2 and TRBJ2-7; no clear D. The sample taken for sequencing was PBMCs. Written as DNA, the CDR3 is TGTGCCAGCAGTGAACCCGGCAGCCCAGCGCTCTACGAGCAGTACTTC. Translating it yields CASSEPGSPALYEQYF. The variable domain in full, with the rest retrieved from reference TRBV2 and TRBJ2-7, is EPEVTQTPSHQVTQMGQEVILRCVPISNHLYFYWYRQILGQKVEFLVSFYNNEISEKSEIFDDQFSVERPDGSNFTLKIRSTKLEDSAMYFCASSEPGSPALYEQYFGPGTRLTVT.